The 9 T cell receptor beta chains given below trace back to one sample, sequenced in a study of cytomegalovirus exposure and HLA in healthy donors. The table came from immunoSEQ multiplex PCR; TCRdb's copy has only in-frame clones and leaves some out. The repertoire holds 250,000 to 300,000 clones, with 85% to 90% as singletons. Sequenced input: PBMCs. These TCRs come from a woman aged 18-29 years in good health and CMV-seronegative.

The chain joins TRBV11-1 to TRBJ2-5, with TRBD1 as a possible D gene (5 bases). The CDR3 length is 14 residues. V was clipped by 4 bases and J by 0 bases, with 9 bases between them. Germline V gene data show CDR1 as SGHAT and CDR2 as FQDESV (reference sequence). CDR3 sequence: CASSSDTNQETQYF. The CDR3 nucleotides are TGTGCCAGCAGCTCGGACACAAACCAAGAGACCCAGTACTTC.

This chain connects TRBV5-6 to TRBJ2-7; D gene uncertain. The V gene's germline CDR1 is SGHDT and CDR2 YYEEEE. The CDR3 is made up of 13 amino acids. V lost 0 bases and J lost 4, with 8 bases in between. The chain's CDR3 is CASSLGQSYEQYF. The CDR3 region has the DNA TGTGCCAGCAGCTTGGGGCAGTCATACGAGCAGTACTTC.

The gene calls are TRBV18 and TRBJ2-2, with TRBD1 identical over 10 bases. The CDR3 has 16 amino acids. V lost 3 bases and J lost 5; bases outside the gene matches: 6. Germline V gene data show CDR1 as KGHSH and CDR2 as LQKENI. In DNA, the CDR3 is TGTGCCAGCTCACCTACCGGGACAGGGGTTACCGGGGAGCTGTTTTTT. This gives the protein CASSPTGTGVTGELFF.

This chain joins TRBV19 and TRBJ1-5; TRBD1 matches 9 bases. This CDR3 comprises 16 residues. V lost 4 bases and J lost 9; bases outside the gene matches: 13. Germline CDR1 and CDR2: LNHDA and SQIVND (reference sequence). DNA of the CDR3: TGTGCCAGTAGTAGGGGCTTCGGGACAGGGAAACCGCCCCAGCATTTT. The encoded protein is CASSRGFGTGKPPQHF.

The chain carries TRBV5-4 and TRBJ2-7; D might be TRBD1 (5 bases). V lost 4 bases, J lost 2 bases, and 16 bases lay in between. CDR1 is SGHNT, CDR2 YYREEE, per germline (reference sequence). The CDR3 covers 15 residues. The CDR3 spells CASSPGVGAPYEQYF. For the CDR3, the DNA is TGTGCCAGCAGCCCAGGAGTAGGGGCACCCTACGAGCAGTACTTC. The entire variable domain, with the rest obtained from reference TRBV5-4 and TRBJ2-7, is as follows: ETGVTQSPTHLIKTRGQQVTLRCSSQSGHNTVSWYQQALGQGPQFIFQYYREEENGRGNFPPRFSGLQFPNYSSELNVNALELDDSALYLCASSPGVGAPYEQYFGPGTRLTVT.

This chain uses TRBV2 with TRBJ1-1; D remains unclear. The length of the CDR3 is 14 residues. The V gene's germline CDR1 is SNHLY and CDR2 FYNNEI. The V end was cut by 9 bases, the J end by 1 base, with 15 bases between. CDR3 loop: CASRADGPNTEAFF. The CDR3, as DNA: TGTGCCAGTCGAGCGGACGGGCCGAACACTGAAGCTTTCTTT.

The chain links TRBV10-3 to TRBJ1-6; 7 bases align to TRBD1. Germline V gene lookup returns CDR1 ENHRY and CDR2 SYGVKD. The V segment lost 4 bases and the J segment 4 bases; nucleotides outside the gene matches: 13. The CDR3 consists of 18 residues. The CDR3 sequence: CAISGNHPGQSYNSPLHF. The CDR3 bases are TGTGCCATCAGTGGTAATCATCCGGGACAGTCATATAATTCACCCCTCCACTTT.

CDR3 region: CASRQDSNYGYTF. The CDR3 DNA is TGTGCCAGTAGGCAGGACTCCAACTATGGCTACACCTTC. The rearrangement links TRBV19 to TRBJ1-2, with unresolved D. CDR3 length: 13 residues. Germline V gene data show CDR1 as LNHDA and CDR2 as SQIVND (reference sequence). Trimming took off 6 bases at V and 2 bases at J, with 10 bases between the two ends.

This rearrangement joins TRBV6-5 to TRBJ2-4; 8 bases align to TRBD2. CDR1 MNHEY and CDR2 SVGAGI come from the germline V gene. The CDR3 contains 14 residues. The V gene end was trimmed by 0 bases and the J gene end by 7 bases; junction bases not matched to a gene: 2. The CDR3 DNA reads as TGTGCCAGCAGTTACTCTAGCGGGGATAACATTCAGTACTTC. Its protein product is CASSYSSGDNIQYF.